This TCR beta chain was sequenced in a study of blood T cell repertoires in COVID-19. Using immunoSEQ multiplex PCR, the repertoire was profiled, and TCRdb retains in-frame clones only, with some absent. This sample has 300,000 or so clones, with approximately 90% found just once. The V gene's germline CDR1 is LNHDA and CDR2 SQIVND (reference sequence). This CDR3 is 18 amino acids long. V lost 7 bases and J 1 base, leaving 20 bases between the germline ends. Individuals aged roughly 18 to 100 years were recruited from approximately 24 US areas. Each recovered donor of Cohort 3 presented with two negative PCRs, clearance, or symptom resolution.

Sample: PBMCs or T cells enriched from blood (not recorded which). The rearrangement uses TRBV19 and TRBJ2-6; the D gene is possibly TRBD1 (6 bases). This sequence originates from a young woman who had recovered from COVID-19. DNA for the CDR3: TGTGCCAGTAAAGTCCTCGGGACAAGAGGGTCTGGGGCCAACGTCCTGACTTTC. The encoded protein is CASKVLGTRGSGANVLTF.